This T cell receptor (beta chain) stems from a study of metastatic and nonmetastatic thyroid tumors. Study outcomes and limitations: Within blood and tumor, benign nodules reportedly had significantly lower TCR beta diversity than malignant thyroid tumors did.

This clone appeared many times. The target antigen is unknown. There were no patients who had received any treatment before thyroid surgery. The germline gives CDR1 SGHDN, CDR2 FVKESK. V lost 0 bases, J lost 6 bases, and 10 bases lay in between. The CDR3 totals 14 residues. In the original analysis: The study took CDR3 differences across clinicopathological groups and made a distant-metastasis classifier for papillary thyroid cancer from them. TCRdb reprocessed the PCR reads via MiXCR. These V and J calls derive from TCRdb rather than the authors' analysis. The table has under 55,000 clones, under 20% seen once.

The TCR was taken from a female donor with papillary thyroid cancer or a benign thyroid nodule (not recorded which). Some clones in this sample may be carry-over from other donors' samples. The sequencing input was blood. The gene calls are TRBV14 and TRBJ2-3; TRBD2 is a possible D gene (6 bases). CDR3 sequence: CASSQERLVDTQYF. The CDR3 DNA is TGTGCCAGCAGCCAAGAGAGACTAGTCGATACGCAGTATTTT.